One sample yielded the 3 T cell receptor beta chains listed below, sequenced in a study of T cell responses to AZD1222 COVID-19 vaccine. Produced via immunoSEQ multiplex PCR; TCRdb's table is partial and in-frame only. The sample consists of about 160,000 clones, 91% of them appearing once. The sample consisted of peripheral blood, taken on day 0 of AZD1222 vaccination. The receptors originated from an adult in good health.

This clone was observed a single time. The rearrangement links TRBV7-2 to TRBJ1-2; D uncertain. The V gene's germline CDR1 is SGHTA and CDR2 FQGNSA. The CDR3 runs 14 residues. V was clipped by 2 bases and J by 8 bases, with 15 bases between them. The CDR3 nucleotides are TGTGCCAGCAGCTTAAGTATTGGTTCGGGAGGCTACACCTTC. Protein: CASSLSIGSGGYTF. The whole variable domain, remainder taken from reference TRBV7-2 and TRBJ1-2, is GAGVSQSPSNKVTEKGKDVELRCDPISGHTALYWYRQSLGQGLEFLIYFQGNSAPDKSGLPSDRFSAERTGGSVSTLTIQRTQQEDSAVYLCASSLSIGSGGYTFGSGTRLTVV.

The genes are TRBV6-2 or TRBV6-3 and TRBJ1-1; D not resolved. The CDR3 is 12 amino acids. CDR1 and CDR2 from the germline V gene are MNHEY and SVGEGT. V dropped 0 bases and J dropped 10 bases, with 9 bases sitting between them. This CDR3 is CASSYSVSVAFF. For the CDR3, the DNA is TGTGCCAGCAGTTACTCGGTCTCCGTAGCTTTCTTT.

This chain uses TRBV18 with TRBJ2-3; 7 bases match TRBD2. Germline CDR1 KGHSH, CDR2 LQKENI. There are 15 residues in the CDR3. V shed 3 bases, J shed 1 base, and the junction held 4 bases outside the gene matches. In nucleotides, the CDR3 is TGTGCCAGCTCACCTGGAACTAGCGGCACAGATACGCAGTATTTT. It encodes CASSPGTSGTDTQYF.